This T cell receptor beta chain is from a study of blood T cell repertoires in COVID-19. Turning to the study itself: Samples taken during acute and convalescent COVID-19 were collected in the United States, Italy and Spain. Sources were T cells, B-cell-depleted T cells, or PBMCs; the material itself was cDNA or gDNA.

The length of the CDR3 is 15 residues. CDR1 and CDR2 (germline): MGHRA, YSYEKL. V shed 3 bases, J shed 5 bases, and the junction held 4 bases outside the gene matches. As processed by the authors: Reference gene primer amplification gave nucleated cell count estimates. Profiling relied on immunoSEQ multiplex PCR, and the TCRdb table lists in-frame clones only, not all of them. V and J calls and clone size are given by that table; D and trimming were obtained from the DNA. The data contain roughly 70,000 clones, roughly 90% of them singletons. Sequenced material: peripheral blood. The chain links TRBV4-1 to TRBJ1-4; 9 bases are a match to TRBD1. The sequence was collected from a man aged 50 to 60 with acute or convalescent COVID-19. CDR3 nucleotides: TGCGCCAGCAGCCATGGGGACAGGGACAATGAAAAACTGTTTTTT. It translates to CASSHGDRDNEKLFF.